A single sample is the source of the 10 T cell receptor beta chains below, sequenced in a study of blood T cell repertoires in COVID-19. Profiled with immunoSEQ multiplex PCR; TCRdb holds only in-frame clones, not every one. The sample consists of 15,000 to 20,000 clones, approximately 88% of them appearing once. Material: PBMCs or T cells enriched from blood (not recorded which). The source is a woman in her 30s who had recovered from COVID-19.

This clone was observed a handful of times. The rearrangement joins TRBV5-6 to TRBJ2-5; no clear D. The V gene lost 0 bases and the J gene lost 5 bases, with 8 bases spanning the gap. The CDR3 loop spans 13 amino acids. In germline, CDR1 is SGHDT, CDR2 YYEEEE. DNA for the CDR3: TGTGCCAGCAGCTTGGATTCTGTCGAGACCCAGTACTTC. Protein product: CASSLDSVETQYF.

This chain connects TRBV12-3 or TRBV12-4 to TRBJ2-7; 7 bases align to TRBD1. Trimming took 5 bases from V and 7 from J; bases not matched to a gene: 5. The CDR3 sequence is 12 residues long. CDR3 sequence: CASSPNRGEQYF. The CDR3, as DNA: TGTGCCAGCAGTCCTAACAGGGGAGAGCAGTACTTC.

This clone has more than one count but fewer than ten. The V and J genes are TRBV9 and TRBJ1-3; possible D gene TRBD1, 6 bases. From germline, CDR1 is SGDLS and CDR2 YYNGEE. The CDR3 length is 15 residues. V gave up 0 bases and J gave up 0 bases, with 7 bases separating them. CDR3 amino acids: CASSVGDISGNTIYF. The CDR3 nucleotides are TGTGCCAGCAGCGTAGGGGACATCTCTGGAAACACCATATATTTT.

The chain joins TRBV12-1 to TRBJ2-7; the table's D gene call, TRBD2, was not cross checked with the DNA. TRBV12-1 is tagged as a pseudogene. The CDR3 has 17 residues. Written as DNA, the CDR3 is TGTGCCAGCAGCTTTAGTCCGGACTCCGAAAGTACCTACGAGCAGTACTTC. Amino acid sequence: CASSFSPDSESTYEQYF.

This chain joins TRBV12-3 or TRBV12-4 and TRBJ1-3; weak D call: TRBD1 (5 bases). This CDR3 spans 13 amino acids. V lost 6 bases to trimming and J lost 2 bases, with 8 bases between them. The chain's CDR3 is CASSPRAGNTIYF. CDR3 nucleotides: TGTGCCAGCAGCCCCAGGGCTGGAAACACCATATATTTT.

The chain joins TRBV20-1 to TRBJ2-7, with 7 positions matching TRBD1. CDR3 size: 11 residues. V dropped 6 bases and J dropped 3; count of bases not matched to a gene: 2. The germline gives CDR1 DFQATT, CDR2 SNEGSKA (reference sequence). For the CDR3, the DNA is TGCAGTGCCCAGGGGGACTACGAGCAGTACTTC. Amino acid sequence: CSAQGDYEQYF.

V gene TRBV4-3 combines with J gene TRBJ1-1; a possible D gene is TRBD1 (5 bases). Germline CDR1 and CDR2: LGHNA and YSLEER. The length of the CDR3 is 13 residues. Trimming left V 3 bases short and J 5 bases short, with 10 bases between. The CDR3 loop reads CASSHNSGTEAFF. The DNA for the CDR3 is TGCGCCAGCAGCCACAACTCAGGGACTGAAGCTTTCTTT.

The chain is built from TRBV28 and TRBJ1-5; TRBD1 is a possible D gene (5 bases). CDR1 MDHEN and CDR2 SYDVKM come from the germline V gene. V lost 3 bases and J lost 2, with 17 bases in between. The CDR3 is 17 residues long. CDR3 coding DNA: TGTGCCAGCAGTTTGTATTTTGGAACAGGCGGCAATCAGCCCCAGCATTTT. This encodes CASSLYFGTGGNQPQHF.

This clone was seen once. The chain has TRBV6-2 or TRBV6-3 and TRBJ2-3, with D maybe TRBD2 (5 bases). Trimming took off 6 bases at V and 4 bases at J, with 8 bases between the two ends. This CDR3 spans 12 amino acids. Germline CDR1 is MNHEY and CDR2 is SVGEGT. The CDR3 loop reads CASSPDSDTQYF. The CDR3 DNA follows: TGTGCCAGCAGCCCGGACTCAGATACGCAGTATTTT.

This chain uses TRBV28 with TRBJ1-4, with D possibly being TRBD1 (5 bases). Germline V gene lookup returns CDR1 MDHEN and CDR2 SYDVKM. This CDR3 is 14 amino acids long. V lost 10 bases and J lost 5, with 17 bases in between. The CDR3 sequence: CATGGGAFNEKLFF. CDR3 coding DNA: TGTGCCACCGGGGGAGGGGCGTTCAATGAAAAACTGTTTTTT.